This TCR beta chain was retrieved from a study of blood T cell repertoires in COVID-19. Looking at the study overall: The samples span acute and convalescent COVID-19 from the United States, Italy and Spain. PBMCs, B-cell-depleted T cells, or T cells provided the cDNA or gDNA that made up the material.

Trimming stripped 7 bases from V and 5 bases from J, with 14 bases between. Germline V gene lookup returns CDR1 MNHEY and CDR2 SVGAGI. The CDR3 sequence is 13 residues long. As handled by the study authors: Scientists estimated how many nucleated cells there were by amplifying reference gene primers. Here immunoSEQ multiplex PCR was the method, and the copy in TCRdb shows in-frame clones only, minus some. That table supplies the V and J calls and clone size; D and trimming were determined from the DNA. Among 44,000 or so clones listed, approximately 83% were seen once. The sequenced sample consisted of peripheral blood. The chain carries TRBV6-5 and TRBJ1-2; a weak D match, TRBD1 (6 bases). The TCR comes from an elderly man in a cohort sampled during active COVID-19. CDR3 in DNA: TGTGCCAGCAACAGGGAACTTAGTTATGGCTACACCTTC. Encoded protein: CASNRELSYGYTF.